The 13 T cell receptor beta chains reported below all come from one sample, sequenced in a study of T cell responses to AZD1222 COVID-19 vaccine. This table comes from immunoSEQ multiplex PCR, and its TCRdb copy is limited to in-frame clones, with some not included. This table holds 150,000 to 180,000 clones, about nine tenths found once. The input for sequencing was peripheral blood, taken on day 0 of AZD1222 vaccination. The receptors shown here come from an adult in good health.

The chain couples TRBV6-5 to TRBJ1-1, with 10 bases that match TRBD1. Germline CDR1 and CDR2: MNHEY and SVGAGI. The CDR3 loop spans 13 amino acids. With 4 bases clipped from V and 11 bases from J, the junction kept 7 bases outside the gene matches. The CDR3 DNA sequence: TGTGCCAGCAGTTCCGGGACAGGGGAATCGGCTTTCTTT. It encodes CASSSGTGESAFF.

The genes are TRBV7-2 and TRBJ2-7, with 7 positions matching TRBD1. The V gene's germline CDR1 is SGHTA and CDR2 FQGNSA. The J segment lost 4 bases and the V segment lost 1 base, leaving 7 bases of the junction unmatched. This CDR3 is built from 15 residues. As DNA, the CDR3 is TGTGCCAGCAGCTTAGAGTTAGGGGGCGCTTACGAGCAGTACTTC. Protein sequence: CASSLELGGAYEQYF.

This chain uses TRBV19 with TRBJ2-3; 9 positions match TRBD1. The V segment lost 4 bases and the J segment 4 bases; nucleotides outside the gene matches: 3. From germline, CDR1 is LNHDA and CDR2 SQIVND (reference sequence). The CDR3 has 14 residues. The CDR3 DNA is TGTGCCAGTAGTAAACAGGGGGCGGCAGATACGCAGTATTTT. Residues: CASSKQGAADTQYF.

There are a few counts of this clone. Here the CDR3 DNA reads TGTGCTAGTGGTTTGGACAGGGTTGGCACAGATACGCAGTATTTT. Protein: CASGLDRVGTDTQYF. The chain carries TRBV12-5 and TRBJ2-3, with D possibly TRBD1 on 6 matching bases. Germline-derived CDR1 and CDR2 are LGHNT and FRNRAP. The V end lost 1 base, the J end lost 1 base, and 9 bases lay between the germline ends. This CDR3 comprises 15 residues.

This clone occurred a few times. The V and J genes are TRBV2 and TRBJ1-5; D is unclear. The germline gives CDR1 SNHLY, CDR2 FYNNEI. The CDR3 runs 15 residues. Trimming removed 4 bases at V and 3 bases at J, with 13 bases between. The CDR3 region is CASSVAGPVNQPQHF. CDR3 in DNA: TGTGCCAGCAGTGTAGCAGGACCGGTCAATCAGCCCCAGCATTTT.

This chain links TRBV28 with TRBJ1-2; 8 bases agree with TRBD1. Unmatched junction bases numbered 8, after V lost 3 bases and J lost 8 bases. Germline V gene data show CDR1 as MDHEN and CDR2 as SYDVKM. The CDR3 has 14 amino acids. The CDR3 nucleotides are TGTGCCAGCAGTTTCGGACAGGGACTCAGCGGCTACACCTTC. Its protein is CASSFGQGLSGYTF.

The chain couples TRBV21-1 to TRBJ1-1; whether TRBD1, the table's D call, matches the DNA was not checked. TRBV21-1 is termed a pseudogene. This CDR3 is 17 amino acids long. For the CDR3, the DNA is TGTGCCAGCAGCATTATGGACAGGGGGCTCTGGGGGACTGAAGCTTTCTTT. Its protein is CASSIMDRGLWGTEAFF.

This chain uses TRBV5-6 with TRBJ1-4; 8 bases are shared with TRBD1. Germline CDR1 SGHDT, CDR2 YYEEEE. The CDR3 sequence is 15 residues long. V lost 0 bases and J lost 5; bases outside the gene matches: 3. CDR3 in amino acids: CASSLEQGGNEKLFF. DNA of the CDR3: TGTGCCAGCAGCTTGGAACAGGGGGGGAATGAAAAACTGTTTTTT.

The V gene is TRBV28, the J gene TRBJ2-7; D perhaps matches TRBD2 (5 bases). The CDR3 extends over 15 amino acids. V was clipped by 6 bases and J by 2 bases, with 17 bases between them. CDR1 MDHEN and CDR2 SYDVKM come from the germline V gene. The chain's CDR3 is CASRSRTSRAYEQYF. The CDR3 DNA follows: TGTGCCAGCAGAAGTCGGACTTCACGGGCCTACGAGCAGTACTTC.

This chain links TRBV25-1 with TRBJ1-2, with TRBD1 identical over 7 bases. The J segment lost 8 bases and the V segment lost 4 bases, leaving 4 bases of the junction unmatched. This CDR3 has 12 residues. Germline V gives CDR1 MGHDK, CDR2 SYGVNS. Here the CDR3 DNA reads TGTGCCAGCAGTGCAGACAGGGAAGGCTACACCTTC. Amino acid sequence: CASSADREGYTF.

V is TRBV5-5 and J is TRBJ2-7; tentatively, D is TRBD1 (7 bases). The V gene lost 3 bases and the J gene lost 1 base, with 17 bases spanning the gap. Germline V gene lookup returns CDR1 SGHKS and CDR2 YYEKEE (reference sequence). The CDR3 loop spans 16 amino acids. CDR3 bases: TGTGCCAGCAGCTGGCGATCAGGGGGACTTTCCTACGAGCAGTACTTC. It specifies CASSWRSGGLSYEQYF.

This chain uses TRBV7-3 with TRBJ1-1; D not certain. CDR3 size: 14 residues. V was cut by 1 base and J by 6 bases, with 12 bases left in between. Germline assignment: CDR1 SGHTA and CDR2 FQGTGA. CDR3 residues: CASSLMAASSEAFF. The CDR3 DNA sequence: TGTGCCAGCAGCTTAATGGCCGCCTCCTCTGAAGCTTTCTTT.

The chain recombines TRBV19 with TRBJ1-4; 8 positions match TRBD1. Trimming took 7 bases from V and 8 from J; bases not matched to a gene: 12. The germline V gene has CDR1 LNHDA and CDR2 SQIVND (reference sequence). The CDR3 sequence is 15 residues long. CDR3 nucleotide sequence: TGTGCCAGTACCCCAGGGGGCCGGGCCGTGGAAAAACTGTTTTTT. Translating gives CASTPGGRAVEKLFF.